Listed here are 16 T cell receptor beta chains from one sample, sequenced in a study of Tregs in tolerant kidney transplant recipients. Antigen specificity for these receptors is unknown. Sequencing used immunoSEQ multiplex PCR; TCRdb keeps in-frame clones, though not all of them. The data hold about 16,000 clones, with less than 80% observed a single time. Sequenced input: Tregs from blood cultured with allogeneic cells. These receptor sequences come from a human donor in good health.

This clone occurred many times. V is TRBV6-1 and J is TRBJ2-4; D possibly corresponds to TRBD2 (7 bases). Germline CDR1 reads MNHNS; CDR2 reads SASEGT. CDR3 size: 14 residues. Trimming left V 3 bases short and J 7 bases short, with 13 bases between. The CDR3 DNA reads as TGTGCCAGCAGTGAGAGGGGGGGAGGGAACATTCAGTACTTC. Its translation: CASSERGGGNIQYF.

Relative to its sample, this clone is medium-sized. In DNA, the CDR3 is TGCAGCGTTGAAAGATCGGGGGGGAACACTGAAGCTTTCTTT. Translated, it gives CSVERSGGNTEAFF. The chain links TRBV29-1 to TRBJ1-1, with a weak D call TRBD1 (5 bases). The germline V gene encodes CDR1 SQVTM and CDR2 ANQGSEA. The length of the CDR3 is 14 residues. Trimming shortened V by 2 bases and J by 1 base, and 11 bases separated the two germline ends.

The chain links TRBV30 to TRBJ1-2; the D gene is possibly TRBD1 (5 bases). Germline lookup yields CDR1 GTSNPN and CDR2 SVGIG (reference sequence). The V end was cut by 2 bases, the J end by 0 bases, with 13 bases between. The CDR3 contains 15 residues. The CDR3 DNA reads as TGTGCCTGGAGTAGGTGGGACCGACCTAACTATGGCTACACCTTC. Translating gives CAWSRWDRPNYGYTF.

V gene TRBV6-1 combines with J gene TRBJ2-3; 15 nucleotides align to TRBD2. Losses at the gene ends were 7 bases for V and 5 bases for J; bases not matched to a gene: 4. Germline-derived CDR1 and CDR2 are MNHNS and SASEGT. This CDR3 is 15 amino acids long. The CDR3 nucleotides are TGTGCCAGCACCATGGGACTAGCGGGGGGAGATACGCAGTATTTT. Residues: CASTMGLAGGDTQYF.

V is TRBV7-2 and J is TRBJ2-7; TRBD2 aligns across 7 bases. Trimming at V came to 5 bases and at J to 0 bases, leaving 4 bases not matched to a gene. Germline V gives CDR1 SGHTA, CDR2 FQGNSA. The CDR3 is 14 amino acids. CDR3 loop: CASSPGTNSYEQYF. Here the CDR3 DNA reads TGTGCCAGCAGCCCCGGGACTAACTCCTACGAGCAGTACTTC.

The rearrangement uses TRBV19 and TRBJ2-5; D not certain. Germline V lookup: CDR1 LNHDA, CDR2 SQIVND (reference sequence). CDR3 size: 12 residues. Trimming removed 2 bases at V and 5 bases at J, with 6 bases between. CDR3 nucleotide sequence: TGTGCCAGTAGTATACCACGGGAGACCCAGTACTTC. Translated: CASSIPRETQYF.

This clone was observed a few times. J is TRBJ1-3 and V is TRBV5-6; no firm D call. V was shortened by 7 bases and J by 2 bases, with 13 bases between the two germline ends. CDR3 length: 14 residues. Germline V gene lookup returns CDR1 SGHDT and CDR2 YYEEEE. In nucleotides, the CDR3 is TGTGCCAGCGAATCGGGGATTGCTGGAAACACCATATATTTT. Amino acids: CASESGIAGNTIYF.

This clone was picked up a small number of times. The genes are TRBV11-2 and TRBJ1-1; D might be TRBD1 (5 bases). Trimming left V 5 bases short and J 6 bases short, with 16 bases between. This CDR3 contains 14 residues. Germline CDR1 and CDR2: SGHAT and FQNNGV. The CDR3 bases are TGTGCCAGCAGCCCACGAGGAGGGGTCCCTGAAGCTTTCTTT. Translation: CASSPRGGVPEAFF.

The chain couples TRBV7-8 to TRBJ1-2; TRBD1 matches 9 bases. The ends lost 4 bases at V and 8 bases at J; junction bases unmatched: 8. This CDR3 has 14 amino acids. The germline CDR1 and CDR2 sequences are SGHVS and FQNEAQ. The CDR3 coding sequence is TGTGCCAGCAGCTCTCGGACAGGGGTGGAAGGCTACACCTTC. This sequence encodes CASSSRTGVEGYTF.

This clone was counted a few times. The chain carries TRBV11-3 and TRBJ2-1; D unclear. The CDR3 contains 16 residues. Trimming left V 1 base short and J 10 bases short, with 20 bases between. CDR1 is SGHNT and CDR2 is YENEEA in the germline V gene. CDR3 coding DNA: TGTGCCAGCAGCTTAGGTCTCACTGCCACGCTCGGCGAGCAGTTCTTC. Its translation is CASSLGLTATLGEQFF.

This clone was seen a handful of times. V gene TRBV6-1 combines with J gene TRBJ2-5; D is undetermined. This CDR3 region has 15 residues. From germline, CDR1 is MNHNS and CDR2 SASEGT. V lost 8 bases to trimming and J lost 2 bases, with 18 bases between them. The CDR3 DNA reads TGTGCCAGCGGCCCCCCAGGCCTAACACAAGAGACCCAGTACTTC. Translating gives CASGPPGLTQETQYF.

The chain has TRBV28 and TRBJ2-2; TRBD2 matches 15 bases. In germline, CDR1 is MDHEN, CDR2 SYDVKM. V trimming: 6 bases; J trimming: 4 bases; junction bases outside the gene matches: 12. The CDR3 extends over 19 amino acids. CDR3 amino acids: CASRRPAPGLAGGTGELFF. The CDR3 DNA sequence: TGTGCCAGCAGACGTCCAGCGCCGGGACTAGCGGGAGGCACCGGGGAGCTGTTTTTT.

The V call is TRBV7-9, the J call TRBJ2-7; maybe TRBD2 (6 bases). CDR3 size: 12 residues. The V gene's germline CDR1 is SEHNR and CDR2 FQNEAQ (reference sequence). Trimming cost V 2 bases and J 6 bases, with 8 bases left between them. The CDR3 sequence is CASSLQGLEQYF. The CDR3 DNA reads as TGTGCCAGCAGCTTACAGGGACTCGAGCAGTACTTC.

The DNA of the CDR3 is TGTGCCAGCAGCTTGTTCAGGGGGCATGAGCAGTTCTTC. Translated: CASSLFRGHEQFF. This chain joins TRBV7-3 and TRBJ2-1, with 8 bases lining up with TRBD1. In germline, CDR1 is SGHTA, CDR2 FQGTGA. The CDR3 totals 13 residues. Trimming at V came to 3 bases and at J to 8 bases, leaving 3 bases not matched to a gene. Complete variable domain (other parts from reference TRBV7-3 and TRBJ2-1): GAGVSQTPSNKVTEKGKYVELRCDPISGHTALYWYRQSLGQGPEFLIYFQGTGAADDSGLPNDRFFAVRPEGSVSTLKIQRTERGDSAVYLCASSLFRGHEQFFGPGTRLTVL.

The chain employs TRBV6-5 and TRBJ1-2; D possibly corresponds to TRBD1 (5 bases). The germline V gene has CDR1 MNHEY and CDR2 SVGAGI. This CDR3 comprises 14 residues. V gave up 0 bases and J gave up 8 bases, with 13 bases separating them. The CDR3 loop is CASSYSGTRGGYTF. The CDR3 DNA reads as TGTGCCAGCAGTTACTCTGGGACCCGTGGGGGCTACACCTTC.

The gene calls are TRBV7-8 and TRBJ1-1; the match to TRBD1 covers 10 bases. V lost 2 bases and J lost 4; bases outside the gene matches: 4. The CDR3 is 15 amino acids. Germline V gene lookup returns CDR1 SGHVS and CDR2 FQNEAQ. The CDR3 nucleotides are TGTGCCAGCAGCTTATGGGACAGGGGAGGCACTGAAGCTTTCTTT. It yields the protein CASSLWDRGGTEAFF.